This TCR beta chain was recorded in a study of blood T cell repertoires in COVID-19 (TCRdb year 2020). For context, the study as a whole: Samples from collaborators originated in the United States, Italy and Spain and spanned both the acute and convalescent phases of COVID-19. The prospective study material was composed of cDNA or gDNA derived from T cells, B-cell-depleted T cells, or PBMCs. Deeply sampled blood TCRbeta repertoires from subjects exposed to, actively infected with, or recovered from COVID-19 were included in the dataset. A freely available public database, intended as a resource for researchers studying the immune response to SARS-CoV-2, is where the repertoires were released. The samples were drawn from two sources: the first 160 participants of the ongoing ImmuneRACE study, and 1,200 or so subjects contributed by 6 global collaborators. Sample metadata almost always included a de-identified subject ID, COVID-19 status, age in years and sex. Where HLA class I and class II types were available, the types were taken from metadata supplied by the sample provider, not from assay-based typing. Study-wide findings and limitations: How much clinical and demographic metadata was included differed by source and by participant, and the metadata was provided uncurated.

TCRbeta CDR3 regions were amplified from genomic DNA by means of the immunoSEQ Assay, a bias-controlled multiplex PCR. As for the authors' bioinformatics: Within the assay, amplification of reference gene primers was used to estimate how many nucleated cells each sample contained. To quantify the absolute abundance of each unique TCRbeta CDR3 rearrangement, sequence reads were collapsed and filtered. Productive Simpson clonality was computed per sample as the square root of Simpson's diversity index over productive rearrangements. TCRdb's version of the immuneACCESS table is confined to in-frame rearrangements and falls short of the full clone set. An unresolved V gene accounts for under half of the shortfall where checked; the remainder is of unknown origin. The V and J calls and clone size come from that table; D and trimming were worked out from the DNA. In this sample the table shows 150,000 to 200,000 clones, 89% of which occur a single time. Of the sample, 0.7% to 0.9% falls within the top ten clones.

Remarks on this clone: Its cognate antigen has yet to be identified. The input lacks base qualities; no much larger clone sits a single base away.

In the prospective study, participants were about 18 to 90 years old, resided in approximately 22 geographic areas of the United States, and were enrolled through a virtual design. Cohort assignment in the prospective study relied on participant-reported clinical history from a screening survey and a study questionnaire. Recovered participants in ImmuneRACE Cohort 3 were defined as having two consecutive negative NP/OP PCR tests, clearance from a healthcare professional, or resolution of symptoms. In the prospective study, whole blood, serum and a nasopharyngeal or oropharyngeal swab were collected from each participant by mobile phlebotomists. Participants in the prospective study had the option to provide additional blood draws and questionnaires over a roughly 2-month period. Blood samples from the prospective study were shipped frozen or at room temperature prior to DNA extraction. CDR1 and CDR2, per the germline V gene (reference sequence), are LNHDA and SQIVND. The CDR3 starts with the cysteine, ends with the phenylalanine, and has 13 residues. CDR3 DNA is the only sequence kept; it has 39 bases, read in frame from the first base. V loses 7 bases of germline sequence and J loses 0 bases, and the interval between the two ends is 9 bases.

This receptor chain uses TRBV19 and TRBJ1-1; TRBD1 is perhaps the D gene, given 5 matching bases. This receptor was identified in a woman under 30 who had recovered from COVID-19. The sequenced sample was PBMCs or T cells enriched from blood (not recorded which). The CDR3: CASMRQMNTEAFF. The DNA sequence reads TGTGCCAGTATGAGACAGATGAACACTGAAGCTTTCTTT.